This entry concerns a single T cell receptor beta chain. There are 12 residues in the CDR3. CDR1 is SGHVS, CDR2 FQNEAQ, per germline. V was clipped by 5 bases and J by 11 bases, with 12 bases between them. This sample stems from a study of Tregs in tolerant kidney transplant recipients. Generated by immunoSEQ multiplex PCR, the TCRdb table keeps only in-frame clones and is missing some. Of around 43,000 clones detected, about 89% appear once; the ten largest clones hold 0.6% to 0.7%. This chain links TRBV7-8 with TRBJ1-4; D possibly corresponds to TRBD1 (6 bases). Sequenced input: Tregs from blood. This TCR derives from a human donor in good health. The CDR3 nucleotides read TGTGCCAGCAGCCCCAAGGGGGGTAAACTGTTTTTT. It yields the protein CASSPKGGKLFF.